Listed below are T cell receptor beta chains from one sample, sequenced in a study of blood T cell repertoires in COVID-19. Measured with immunoSEQ multiplex PCR; TCRdb has only the in-frame clones, and not every one. The sample contains more than 150,000 clones, 70% to 80% of which appear only once. Sequencing was performed on PBMCs or T cells enriched from blood (not recorded which). The receptors shown here come from a man aged 60 to 69 who had been exposed to COVID-19. Each CDR3 is given with its conserved first and last residue. The order of the fields is clone size, V gene, J gene, D gene, CDR3 protein, CDR3 DNA. A D gene is named only where the DNA matches it firmly. Size is stated for part of the rows, as once, few or many counts, or as a class when the clone is expanded.

clone size: NA
V gene: TRBV5-1
J gene: TRBJ2-7
D gene: NA
CDR3 protein: CASSLAVQGEQYF
CDR3 DNA: TGCGCCAGCAGCTTGGCAGTCCAGGGGGAGCAGTACTTC

clone size: NA
V gene: TRBV2
J gene: TRBJ2-7
D gene: TRBD2
CDR3 protein: CASSISSGLYEQYF
CDR3 DNA: TGTGCCAGCAGTATTTCTAGCGGCCTATACGAGCAGTACTTC

clone size: once
V gene: TRBV7-9
J gene: TRBJ1-2
D gene: NA
CDR3 protein: CASSLLVGVNYGYTF
CDR3 DNA: TGTGCCAGCAGCTTATTAGTCGGGGTAAACTATGGCTACACCTTC

clone size: NA
V gene: TRBV5-1
J gene: TRBJ2-3
D gene: NA
CDR3 protein: CASSKTFRAGVDTQYF
CDR3 DNA: TGCGCCAGCAGCAAGACATTTCGCGCTGGTGTGGATACGCAGTATTTT

clone size: NA
V gene: TRBV10-3
J gene: TRBJ1-3
D gene: TRBD1
CDR3 protein: CAIRAGTGTSGNTIYF
CDR3 DNA: TGTGCCATCAGAGCCGGGACAGGGACCTCTGGAAACACCATATATTTT

clone size: NA
V gene: TRBV28
J gene: TRBJ1-4
D gene: NA
CDR3 protein: CASLLMGGEKLFF
CDR3 DNA: TGTGCCAGCTTATTGATGGGGGGTGAAAAACTGTTTTTT

clone size: many
V gene: TRBV11-3
J gene: TRBJ2-2
D gene: TRBD2
CDR3 protein: CASSISGSTYTGELFF
CDR3 DNA: TGTGCCAGCAGTATTAGCGGGAGTACGTACACCGGGGAGCTGTTTTTT

clone size: NA
V gene: TRBV7-9
J gene: TRBJ1-1
D gene: NA
CDR3 protein: CASSFPNSNTEAFF
CDR3 DNA: TGTGCCAGCAGCTTTCCAAATTCGAACACTGAAGCTTTCTTT

clone size: few
V gene: TRBV9
J gene: TRBJ1-2
D gene: TRBD1
CDR3 protein: CASSVGDGTGGPNYGYTF
CDR3 DNA: TGTGCCAGCAGCGTAGGGGACGGGACAGGGGGACCTAACTATGGCTACACCTTC

clone size: once
V gene: TRBV20-1
J gene: TRBJ2-1
D gene: NA
CDR3 protein: CSASPLARYNEQFF
CDR3 DNA: TGCAGTGCTAGTCCCCTAGCGAGATACAATGAGCAGTTCTTC

clone size: NA
V gene: TRBV2
J gene: TRBJ1-6
D gene: NA
CDR3 protein: CASSEEASDYNSPLHF
CDR3 DNA: TGTGCCAGCAGTGAGGAGGCTTCGGATTATAATTCACCCCTCCACTTT

clone size: NA
V gene: TRBV27
J gene: TRBJ1-1
D gene: NA
CDR3 protein: CASSNYPQGISMNTEAFF
CDR3 DNA: TGTGCCAGCAGTAACTATCCCCAGGGTATCAGCATGAACACTGAAGCTTTCTTT